Each of the 20 T cell receptor beta chains below was sequenced from the same sample in a study of blood T cell repertoires in COVID-19. Generated by immunoSEQ multiplex PCR, the TCRdb table keeps only in-frame clones and is missing some. Here the sample spans approximately 65,000 clones, roughly 91% being singletons. The sequenced sample was peripheral blood. The receptors shown here come from a man aged 45-65 years with COVID-19, enrolled during active disease.

The genes are TRBV28 and TRBJ1-4, with 9 bases fitting TRBD1. CDR3 size: 17 residues. V shed 5 bases and J 4 bases; nucleotides not matched to a gene: 11. Germline CDR1 and CDR2: MDHEN and SYDVKM. CDR3 sequence (DNA): TGTGCCAGCAGTCCTCTCTCGGACAGGGGAATTAATGAAAAACTGTTTTTT. Residues: CASSPLSDRGINEKLFF.

The CDR3: CASSEADSSYEQYF. The CDR3 nucleotides are TGTGCCAGCAGTGAAGCAGACAGCTCCTACGAGCAGTACTTC. The rearrangement uses TRBV6-1 and TRBJ2-7; D possibly corresponds to TRBD1 (5 bases). This CDR3 spans 14 amino acids. Germline assignment: CDR1 MNHNS and CDR2 SASEGT. The V end lost 0 bases, the J end lost 0 bases, and 6 bases lay between the germline ends.

The J gene is TRBJ2-5, the V gene TRBV29-1; 8 bases agree with TRBD1. The CDR3 is 13 residues long. Trimming removed 6 bases from V and 5 bases from J; junction bases left unmatched: 8. In germline, CDR1 is SQVTM, CDR2 ANQGSEA. In DNA form, the CDR3 reads TGCAGCGTCGCGCAGGGGGCTCAGGAGACCCAGTACTTC. This gives the protein CSVAQGAQETQYF.

The rearrangement joins TRBV4-3 to TRBJ2-1; no definite D call. The CDR3 covers 14 residues. From germline, CDR1 is LGHNA and CDR2 YSLEER. V lost 0 bases and J 3 bases, leaving 6 bases between the germline ends. This CDR3 reads CASSQDLNYNEQFF. The CDR3, as DNA: TGCGCCAGCAGCCAAGATCTAAACTACAATGAGCAGTTCTTC.

The rearrangement links TRBV29-1 to TRBJ1-2, with TRBD1 matching 10 bases. V dropped 7 bases and J dropped 7; count of bases not matched to a gene: 6. Germline CDR1 reads SQVTM; CDR2 reads ANQGSEA. CDR3 size: 12 residues. CDR3 region: CSGRDRGFGYTF. As DNA, the CDR3 is TGCAGCGGCCGGGACAGGGGTTTTGGCTACACCTTC. Full variable domain (missing parts from reference TRBV29-1 and TRBJ1-2): SAVISQKPSRDICQRGTSLTIQCQVDSQVTMMFWYRQQPGQSLTLIATANQGSEATYESGFVIDKFPISRPNLTFSTLTVSNMSPEDSSIYLCSGRDRGFGYTFGSGTRLTVV.

The chain combines TRBV5-1 with TRBJ2-3; possibly TRBD1 for D (6 bases). The CDR3 sequence is 14 residues long. V was trimmed by 4 bases and J by 4 bases, leaving 13 bases between them. Germline V gene lookup returns CDR1 SGHRS and CDR2 YFSETQ. The CDR3, as DNA: TGCGCCAGCAGCCCATTAAGACAGGCAGATACGCAGTATTTT. Its translation is CASSPLRQADTQYF.

This clone came up once. The chain is built from TRBV7-6 and TRBJ2-7, with TRBD1 identical over 9 bases. Unmatched junction bases numbered 8, after V lost 5 bases and J lost 3 bases. The germline gives CDR1 SGHVS, CDR2 FNYEAQ. The CDR3 has 15 residues. The CDR3 here is CASSQNPGQGYEQYF. CDR3 DNA sequence: TGTGCCAGCAGCCAGAACCCGGGACAGGGCTACGAGCAGTACTTC.

The chain uses TRBV7-9 and TRBJ1-2; 8 nucleotides match TRBD1. V shed 8 bases, J shed 3 bases, and the junction held 8 bases outside the gene matches. Germline V CDR1 and CDR2: SEHNR, FQNEAQ (reference sequence). The CDR3 runs to 14 residues. This CDR3 reads CASVSDRGDYGYTF. The CDR3 DNA sequence: TGTGCCAGCGTATCAGACAGGGGCGACTATGGCTACACCTTC.

The V call is TRBV6-2 or TRBV6-3, the J call TRBJ1-2; no definite D call. This CDR3 comprises 14 residues. The germline V gene has CDR1 MNHEY and CDR2 SVGEGT. The V end was cut by 2 bases, the J end by 8 bases, with 15 bases between. The CDR3 DNA is TGTGCCAGCAGTTACCCAGGTTCCCCCCTCGGCTACACCTTC. Translation gives CASSYPGSPLGYTF.

The chain carries TRBV3-1 (or the pseudogene TRBV3-2) and TRBJ2-7; tentatively, D is TRBD1 (6 bases). Per the germline V gene, CDR1 is LGHDT and CDR2 is YNNKEL (reference sequence). The ends were cut back, 5 bases at V and 0 bases at J, with 14 bases in the middle. This CDR3 spans 15 amino acids. CDR3 region: CASSTTGGFSYEQYF. CDR3 DNA sequence: TGTGCCAGCAGCACGACAGGCGGGTTCTCCTACGAGCAGTACTTC.

In this sample, this clone turned up once. The rearrangement joins TRBV5-1 to TRBJ2-2, with 7 nucleotides matching TRBD2. Germline lookup yields CDR1 SGHRS and CDR2 YFSETQ. V shed 0 bases, J shed 1 base, and the junction held 3 bases outside the gene matches. This CDR3 is built from 16 residues. The CDR3 DNA reads TGCGCCAGCAGCTTGGGTCCGGGAGGGAACACCGGGGAGCTGTTTTTT. It yields the protein CASSLGPGGNTGELFF.

The gene calls are TRBV11-3 and TRBJ2-1; D possibly corresponds to TRBD2 (6 bases). The CDR3 length is 15 residues. Trimming pared 5 bases from V and 9 bases from J, leaving 20 bases between. Germline CDR1 and CDR2: SGHNT and YENEEA. CDR3 in DNA: TGTGCCAGCAGCCCCGGCGGGGCCCAGGGAGGTGAGCAGTTCTTC. Amino acid sequence: CASSPGGAQGGEQFF.

The chain links TRBV19 to TRBJ1-1, with D unresolved. This CDR3 has 15 residues. Germline CDR1 is LNHDA and CDR2 is SQIVND (reference sequence). Trimming took off 8 bases at V and 0 bases at J, with 16 bases between the two ends. CDR3 coding DNA: TGTGCCAGTGGGCCCTACAGTACCATGAACACTGAAGCTTTCTTT. Protein sequence: CASGPYSTMNTEAFF.

V is TRBV7-6 and J is TRBJ2-3; tentatively, D is TRBD2 (6 bases). Trimming removed 2 bases at V and 2 bases at J, with 17 bases between. CDR1 and CDR2 (germline): SGHVS, FNYEAQ. The CDR3 runs 17 residues. The CDR3: CASSLRASGLPTDTQYF. As DNA, the CDR3 is TGTGCCAGCAGCTTAAGGGCGTCGGGACTTCCCACAGATACGCAGTATTTT.

This clone is a singleton in its sample. The V and J genes are TRBV21-1 and TRBJ1-6; the table's D call, TRBD1, has no DNA check behind it. TRBV21-1 is deemed a pseudogene. The CDR3 runs to 16 residues. The CDR3 region is CASSKAPAGANSPLHF. The CDR3 coding sequence is TGTGCCAGCAGCAAAGCTCCGGCAGGCGCTAATTCACCCCTCCACTTT.

V and J are TRBV7-2 and TRBJ1-1; the D gene is possibly TRBD1 (5 bases). The germline V and J ends were trimmed by 0 bases and 10 bases, with 12 bases remaining between them. Per the germline V gene, CDR1 is SGHTA and CDR2 is FQGNSA. The CDR3 consists of 13 residues. The CDR3, as DNA: TGTGCCAGCAGCTTAGCGCGGGGGGTAGGAGCTTTCTTT. This sequence encodes CASSLARGVGAFF.

The chain couples TRBV9 to TRBJ2-5; no reliable D call. This CDR3 comprises 13 residues. Germline V gene data show CDR1 as SGDLS and CDR2 as YYNGEE. The V end lost 5 bases, the J end lost 2 bases, and 10 bases lay between the germline ends. CDR3 sequence: CASSPFRQETQYF. The CDR3, as DNA: TGTGCCAGCAGTCCTTTCAGACAAGAGACCCAGTACTTC.

V usage is TRBV5-4 and J usage is TRBJ2-6; no clear D. This CDR3 spans 18 amino acids. The germline CDR1 and CDR2 sequences are SGHNT and YYREEE (reference sequence). Trimming stripped 0 bases from V and 0 bases from J, with 13 bases between. Here the CDR3 reads CASSLAITASSGANVLTF. The CDR3 DNA reads TGTGCCAGCAGCTTGGCCATAACGGCTAGCTCTGGGGCCAACGTCCTGACTTTC.

The chain recombines TRBV6-5 with TRBJ2-3; 7 nucleotides align to TRBD2. Germline assignment: CDR1 MNHEY and CDR2 SVGAGI. The CDR3 has 14 residues. V shed 5 bases and J 4 bases; nucleotides not matched to a gene: 6. CDR3 sequence: CASSRRESSDTQYF. The DNA of the CDR3 is TGTGCCAGCAGTCGGCGGGAGAGCTCAGATACGCAGTATTTT.

The V and J genes are TRBV9 and TRBJ1-3; D gene uncertain. V was clipped by 4 bases and J by 4 bases, with 18 bases between them. Germline CDR1 and CDR2: SGDLS and YYNGEE. The CDR3 has 16 amino acids. DNA of the CDR3: TGTGCCAGCAGCACCCGCTCTGACACTGCGGGAAACACCATATATTTT. Its protein is CASSTRSDTAGNTIYF.